The rows below give T cell receptor beta chains drawn from one sample of a study of OX40 agonist ivuxolimab in advanced cancers. Assay: immunoSEQ multiplex PCR; the TCRdb copy retains only in-frame clones and omits some. The data show 85,000 to 100,000 clones, with roughly 89% seen just once and roughly 0.79% held by the top ten. This specimen consisted of CD4+ or CD8+ T cells sorted from blood, obtained in a trial of the OX40 agonist ivuxolimab. These receptors were obtained from an adult with an advanced solid tumor such as melanoma, head and neck, liver or kidney cancer. CDR3s include the opening cysteine and the closing phenylalanine or tryptophan. D genes are given only for firm matches. Clone size is given for some rows only: seen once, a few or many times, or a class if the clone is expanded.

CDR3	DNA	D	V	size	J
CASSPGVPNEKLFF	TGTGCCAGCAGCCCAGGGGTGCCTAATGAAAAACTGTTTTTT	.	TRBV7-9	.	TRBJ1-4
CASSTTGGAYEQYF	TGTGCCAGCTCAACGACAGGGGGCGCCTACGAGCAGTACTTC	TRBD1	TRBV18	.	TRBJ2-7
CASSLGRYSNQPQHF	TGTGCCAGCAGCCTGGGCAGGTATAGCAATCAGCCCCAGCATTTT	.	TRBV6-5	.	TRBJ1-5
CASSPPRETQYF	TGTGCCAGCTCACCACCGCGCGAGACCCAGTACTTC	.	TRBV18	once	TRBJ2-5
CASSSHRETADEQYF	TGTGCCAGCAGCTCCCACCGGGAGACGGCGGACGAGCAGTACTTC	.	TRBV11-3	once	TRBJ2-7
CASSLQGAGNTIYF	TGTGCCAGCAGCCTCCAGGGGGCTGGAAACACCATATATTTT	TRBD1	TRBV7-2	.	TRBJ1-3
CASSPRTGFNEQFF	TGTGCCAGCTCACCACGGACAGGGTTTAATGAGCAGTTCTTC	TRBD1	TRBV18	.	TRBJ2-1
CASSWESTDTQYF	TGTGCCAGCAGCTGGGAATCCACAGATACGCAGTATTTT	.	TRBV5-5	.	TRBJ2-3
CASSSRLSSYEQYF	TGCGCCAGCAGCTCAAGACTCAGCTCCTACGAGCAGTACTTC	.	TRBV5-1	.	TRBJ2-7
CASSRGMNTEAFF	TGTGCCAGCAGCCGCGGCATGAACACTGAAGCTTTCTTT	.	TRBV14	.	TRBJ1-1
CASSRTSGAQETQYF	TGTGCCAGCAGCCGGACTAGCGGAGCTCAAGAGACCCAGTACTTC	TRBD2	TRBV7-2	.	TRBJ2-5
CASSLQGGGSNQPQHF	TGTGCCAGCAGTCTACAGGGCGGGGGTAGCAATCAGCCCCAGCATTTT	.	TRBV28	.	TRBJ1-5
CAISEKTSGTYEQYF	TGTGCCATCAGTGAGAAAACTAGCGGAACCTACGAGCAGTACTTC	TRBD2	TRBV10-3	.	TRBJ2-7
CSVFDEQYF	TGCAGCGTTTTCGACGAGCAGTACTTC	.	TRBV29-1	once	TRBJ2-7
CASSLFTEAFF	TGTGCCAGCAGCTTGTTTACTGAAGCTTTCTTT	.	TRBV5-6	.	TRBJ1-1
CASSLTGLLTGQDYGYTF	TGTGCCAGCAGTTTAACGGGATTGTTGACGGGACAGGACTATGGCTACACCTTC	TRBD1	TRBV28	.	TRBJ1-2
CASSARQGAESPLHF	TGCGCCAGCAGCGCCCGACAGGGGGCGGAATCACCCCTCCACTTT	TRBD1	TRBV5-1	.	TRBJ1-6
CSASDRDEQYF	TGCAGTGCTAGCGACAGGGACGAGCAGTACTTC	TRBD1	TRBV20-1	.	TRBJ2-7
CASSFQTGQETQYF	TGTGCCAGCAGCTTCCAGACAGGGCAAGAGACCCAGTACTTC	TRBD1	TRBV7-2	.	TRBJ2-5
CATRVAGGPEQYF	TGTGCCACCAGGGTGGCGGGGGGGCCCGAGCAGTACTTC	TRBD2	TRBV15	.	TRBJ2-7
CASSHPGRQDGETQYF	TGCGCCAGCAGCCACCCCGGACGGCAGGACGGAGAGACCCAGTACTTC	.	TRBV4-1	.	TRBJ2-5
CASSLLTEWLRSGANVLTF	TGTGCCAGCAGCCTTCTCACGGAGTGGTTGAGATCTGGGGCCAACGTCCTGACTTTC	.	TRBV5-6	few	TRBJ2-6